The clone carrying this TCR beta chain appeared a few times. This entry belongs to a study of CD8 T cells in Susac syndrome. CDR3 length equals 14 residues. The germline gives CDR1 MNHEY, CDR2 SMNVEV (reference sequence). Trimming pared 2 bases from V and 0 bases from J, leaving 6 bases between. Reverse transcription of roughly 0.5 to 1 ug RNA used random hexamers. TCRdb used MiXCR to reprocess the immunoSEQ multiplex PCR reads, holding one entry per CDR3 protein. The table shows about 280,000 distinct CDR3 sequences, with about 88% occurring only once. The chain is built from TRBV27 and TRBJ2-3; no clear D. The specimen sequenced was CD8+ T cells from PBMCs. The sequence came from a human donor with multiple sclerosis. CDR3 region: CASSLVRSTDTQYF. CDR3 in DNA: TGTGCCAGCAGTTTAGTCAGAAGCACAGATACGCAGTATTTT.